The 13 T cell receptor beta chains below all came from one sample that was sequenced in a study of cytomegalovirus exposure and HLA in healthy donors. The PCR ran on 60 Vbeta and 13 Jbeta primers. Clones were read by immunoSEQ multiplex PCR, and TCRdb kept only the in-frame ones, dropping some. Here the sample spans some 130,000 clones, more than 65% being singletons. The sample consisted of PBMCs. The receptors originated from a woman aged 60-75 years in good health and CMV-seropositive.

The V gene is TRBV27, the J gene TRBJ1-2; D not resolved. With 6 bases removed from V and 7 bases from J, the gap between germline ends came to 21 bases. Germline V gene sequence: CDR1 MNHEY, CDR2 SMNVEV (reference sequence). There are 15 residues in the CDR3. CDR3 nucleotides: TGTGCCAGCAGAGTTGGATCACGGACTCTAGGTGGCTACACCTTC. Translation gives CASRVGSRTLGGYTF.

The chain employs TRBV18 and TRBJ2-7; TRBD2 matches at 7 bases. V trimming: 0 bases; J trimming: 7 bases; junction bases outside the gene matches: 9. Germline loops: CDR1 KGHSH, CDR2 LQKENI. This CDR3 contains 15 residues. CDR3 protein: CASSPPMQGGIEQYF. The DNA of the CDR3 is TGTGCCAGCTCACCACCGATGCAGGGAGGGATAGAGCAGTACTTC.

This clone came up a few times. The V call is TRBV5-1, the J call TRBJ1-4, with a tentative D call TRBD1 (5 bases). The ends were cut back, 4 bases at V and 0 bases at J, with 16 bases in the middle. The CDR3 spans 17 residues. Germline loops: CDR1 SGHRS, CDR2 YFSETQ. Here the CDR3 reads CASSLGGQGTTNEKLFF. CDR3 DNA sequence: TGCGCCAGCAGCCTCGGCGGTCAGGGTACAACTAATGAAAAACTGTTTTTT. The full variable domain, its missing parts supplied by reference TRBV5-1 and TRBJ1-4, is KAGVTQTPRYLIKTRGQQVTLSCSPISGHRSVSWYQQTPGQGLQFLFEYFSETQRNKGNFPGRFSGRQFSNSRSEMNVSTLELGDSALYLCASSLGGQGTTNEKLFFGSGTQLSVL.

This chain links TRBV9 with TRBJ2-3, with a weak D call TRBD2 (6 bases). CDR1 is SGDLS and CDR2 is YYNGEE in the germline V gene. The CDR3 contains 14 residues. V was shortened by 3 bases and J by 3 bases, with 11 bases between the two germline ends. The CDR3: CASSGGLKTDTQYF. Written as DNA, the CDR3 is TGTGCCAGCAGCGGGGGACTCAAGACAGATACGCAGTATTTT.

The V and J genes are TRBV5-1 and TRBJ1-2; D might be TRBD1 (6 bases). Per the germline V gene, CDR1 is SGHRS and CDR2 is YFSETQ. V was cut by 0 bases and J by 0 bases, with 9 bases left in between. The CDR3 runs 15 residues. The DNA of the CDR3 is TGCGCCAGCAGCTTGGCCACAGGGACTAACTATGGCTACACCTTC. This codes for CASSLATGTNYGYTF.

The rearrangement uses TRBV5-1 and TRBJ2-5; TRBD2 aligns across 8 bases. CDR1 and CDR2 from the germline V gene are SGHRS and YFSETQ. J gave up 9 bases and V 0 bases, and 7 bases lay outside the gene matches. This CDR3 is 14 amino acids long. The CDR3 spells CASSLGSGKESQYF. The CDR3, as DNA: TGCGCCAGCAGCTTGGGTAGCGGGAAGGAGTCCCAGTACTTC.

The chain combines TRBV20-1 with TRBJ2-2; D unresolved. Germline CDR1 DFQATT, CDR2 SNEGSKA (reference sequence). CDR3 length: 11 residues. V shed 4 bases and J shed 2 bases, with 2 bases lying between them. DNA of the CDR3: TGCAGTGCTATAAACACCGGGGAGCTGTTTTTT. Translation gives CSAINTGELFF.

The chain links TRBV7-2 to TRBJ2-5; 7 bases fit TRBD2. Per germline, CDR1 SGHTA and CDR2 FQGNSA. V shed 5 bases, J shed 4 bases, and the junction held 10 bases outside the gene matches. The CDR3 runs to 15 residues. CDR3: CASSLGLVVGETQYF. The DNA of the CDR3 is TGTGCCAGCAGCCTAGGACTAGTTGTGGGAGAGACCCAGTACTTC. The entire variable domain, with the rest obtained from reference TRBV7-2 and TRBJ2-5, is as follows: GAGVSQSPSNKVTEKGKDVELRCDPISGHTALYWYRQSLGQGLEFLIYFQGNSAPDKSGLPSDRFSAERTGGSVSTLTIQRTQQEDSAVYLCASSLGLVVGETQYFGPGTRLLVL.

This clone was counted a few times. CDR3 nucleotides: TGCAGCGTCGGGACTTCTTGGGGGGAGACCCAGTACTTC. Protein sequence: CSVGTSWGETQYF. This chain links TRBV29-1 with TRBJ2-5; weak D call: TRBD2 (6 bases). Trimming pared 6 bases from V and 5 bases from J, leaving 16 bases between. The CDR3 has 13 amino acids. Germline V gene lookup returns CDR1 SQVTM and CDR2 ANQGSEA.

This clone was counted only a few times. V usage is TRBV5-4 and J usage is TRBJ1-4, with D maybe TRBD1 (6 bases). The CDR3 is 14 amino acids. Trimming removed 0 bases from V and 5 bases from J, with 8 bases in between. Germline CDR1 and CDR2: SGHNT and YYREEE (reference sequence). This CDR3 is CASSLGTVNEKLFF. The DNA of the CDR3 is TGTGCCAGCAGCTTGGGGACAGTGAATGAAAAACTGTTTTTT. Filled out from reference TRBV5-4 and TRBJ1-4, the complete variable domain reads ETGVTQSPTHLIKTRGQQVTLRCSSQSGHNTVSWYQQALGQGPQFIFQYYREEENGRGNFPPRFSGLQFPNYSSELNVNALELDDSALYLCASSLGTVNEKLFFGSGTQLSVL.

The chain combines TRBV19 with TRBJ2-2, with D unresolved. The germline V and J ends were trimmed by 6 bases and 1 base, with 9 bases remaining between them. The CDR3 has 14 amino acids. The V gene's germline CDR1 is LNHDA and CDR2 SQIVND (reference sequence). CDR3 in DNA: TGTGCCAGTAGGAAGCAGCGGAACACCGGGGAGCTGTTTTTT. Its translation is CASRKQRNTGELFF. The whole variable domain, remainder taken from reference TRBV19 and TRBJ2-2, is DGGITQSPKYLFRKEGQNVTLSCEQNLNHDAMYWYRQDPGQGLRLIYYSQIVNDFQKGDIAEGYSVSREKKESFPLTVTSAQKNPTAFYLCASRKQRNTGELFFGEGSRLTVL.

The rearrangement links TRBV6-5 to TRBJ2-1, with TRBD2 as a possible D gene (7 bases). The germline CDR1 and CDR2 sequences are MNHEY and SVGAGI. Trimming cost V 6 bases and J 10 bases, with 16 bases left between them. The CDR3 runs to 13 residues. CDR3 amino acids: CASRNPGGKEQFF. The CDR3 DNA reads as TGTGCCAGCAGGAACCCGGGGGGCAAGGAGCAGTTCTTC.

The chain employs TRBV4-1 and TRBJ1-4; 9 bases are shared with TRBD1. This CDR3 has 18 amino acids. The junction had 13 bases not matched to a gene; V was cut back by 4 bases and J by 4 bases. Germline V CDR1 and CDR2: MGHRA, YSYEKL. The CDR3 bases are TGCGCCAGCAGCCCCTTACAGGGGGCGCAGATTAGTAATGAAAAACTGTTTTTT. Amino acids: CASSPLQGAQISNEKLFF.